These T cell receptor beta chains were read from a single sample in a study of sequential checkpoint blockade in melanoma. Using immunoSEQ multiplex PCR, the repertoire was profiled, and TCRdb retains in-frame clones only, with some absent. The repertoire holds about 37,000 clones, with around 32% as singletons. The sample in question was tumor tissue (inferred from file names), obtained from a patient given nivolumab and ipilimumab in sequence. Receptors originate from a human donor with melanoma. Both conserved end residues are trimmed from each CDR3. The order of the fields is V gene, CDR3 protein.

V: TRBV11-3; CDR3: ASSRTSGSHNEQF
V: TRBV18; CDR3: ASSPSPTGLSGANVLT
V: TRBV6-8; CDR3: ASSTSMVQIIDTQY
V: TRBV11-3; CDR3: ASSLGGYDYEQY
V: TRBV30; CDR3: AWSEGGRYGYT
V: TRBV19; CDR3: ASSRRTANGYT
V: TRBV9; CDR3: ASSPQGGNEKLF
V: TRBV28; CDR3: ASSSPREFYGYT
V: TRBV5-1; CDR3: ASSLASGGALDTQY
V: TRBV9; CDR3: ASSEGATTDTQY
V: TRBV11-3; CDR3: ASSLEPYRSGDGYT
V: TRBV7-6; CDR3: ASSSSDRYTDTQY
V: TRBV28; CDR3: ASSLFDRSSYGYT
V: TRBV28; CDR3: ASIAGRAGMAEQF
V: TRBV11-3; CDR3: ASSAPGQINEKLF
V: TRBV6-8; CDR3: ASRDRLDGYT